Sequencing of this T cell receptor (beta chain) was carried out in a study of T cell responses to AZD1222 COVID-19 vaccine. About the research overall: Second-dose recipients at about 4 or about 12 weeks were treated as one pooled group.

Study observations and caveats: Close to half of spike-specific TCRs reportedly recognize unmutated variant regions. Sampled repertoires all dated from after the peak T cell response. The sample set comprised mostly white British donors with more females, and clonal diversity was possibly underestimated.

Assay: immunoSEQ multiplex PCR; the TCRdb copy retains only in-frame clones and omits some. This sample carries around 91,000 clones, over 75% of them seen once, and the ten largest clones take approximately 21%. This clone was seen only once. What it binds is unknown. The source material was peripheral blood, sampled on day 0 of AZD1222 vaccination. The clonotype was recovered from an adult in good health.

The CDR3 here is CASSPAGAGGTEAFF. In DNA form, the CDR3 reads TGTGCCAGCAGCCCCGCCGGGGCGGGGGGGACTGAAGCTTTCTTT. V gene TRBV4-2 combines with J gene TRBJ1-1; TRBD1 might be the D (5 bases). The CDR3 runs to 15 residues. CDR1 is LGHNA, CDR2 YNFKEQ, per germline. V shed 4 bases and J shed 5 bases, with 17 bases lying between them.